The clone carrying this TCR beta chain occurred a few times. This sample is drawn from a study of blood T cell repertoires in COVID-19. Across the whole study: Researchers got acute and convalescent COVID-19 samples from the United States, Italy and Spain.

The repertoire was sequenced with immunoSEQ multiplex PCR; TCRdb's copy has only in-frame clones and lacks some. The sample yields under 150,000 clones, roughly 84% seen once. Germline V lookup: CDR1 MDHEN, CDR2 SYDVKM. With V trimmed by 4 bases and J by 8 bases, 13 bases remained unmatched. This CDR3 comprises 15 residues. The sequenced sample consisted of peripheral blood. The source is a woman aged 55-70 years with acute or convalescent COVID-19. The gene calls are TRBV28 and TRBJ1-2, with 7 bases that match TRBD1. The chain's CDR3 is CASSYSGQALEGYTF. The CDR3 DNA follows: TGTGCCAGCAGTTATTCAGGACAGGCTTTGGAGGGCTACACCTTC.